This TCR beta chain was documented in a study of blood T cells in healthy people across ages. This CDR3 has 17 residues. Germline CDR1 reads SGHRS; CDR2 reads YFSETQ. Trimming cost V 0 bases and J 7 bases; bases outside gene matches: 9. This clonotype occurred a few times. With a J-beta primer mix and a sample-barcoded 5' primer, a second PCR ran about 7 to 12 cycles. TCRdb analysed the 5' RACE reads with MiXCR anew, one entry per CDR3 protein. There are more than 1,000,000 distinct CDR3 sequences in the sample; around 25% occur only once, and approximately 0.75% lies in the top ten. Each individual donor underwent a draw of ten milliliters of peripheral blood. This same sample was also taken into another study, of T cells of mothers and their children. That work contributes: RNA was extracted, and all of it went into cDNA synthesis at about 1.5 ug per 15 ul. In each mother, TCR beta CDR3 reads exceeded 8 million; in each child, they numbered 3 million to 3.5 million.

The source is a girl aged 2 to 9 in good health. This chain connects TRBV5-1 to TRBJ2-2, with 10 positions matching TRBD2. Sequencing was carried out using blood. CDR3 residues: CASSLDLAGAPGGELFF. The CDR3, as DNA: TGCGCCAGCAGCTTGGACCTAGCGGGAGCCCCGGGCGGGGAGCTGTTTTTT. The whole variable domain, remainder taken from reference TRBV5-1 and TRBJ2-2, is KAGVTQTPRYLIKTRGQQVTLSCSPISGHRSVSWYQQTPGQGLQFLFEYFSETQRNKGNFPGRFSGRQFSNSRSEMNVSTLELGDSALYLCASSLDLAGAPGGELFFGEGSRLTVL.